These T cell receptor beta chains were read from a single sample in a study of cytomegalovirus exposure and HLA in healthy donors. The table came from immunoSEQ multiplex PCR; TCRdb's copy has only in-frame clones and leaves some out. Among over 200,000 clones listed, roughly 90% were seen once. The specimen was PBMCs. The receptors stem from a woman under 30 in good health and CMV-seronegative. Both conserved end residues are part of each CDR3. Each record gives: V gene, clone size, J gene, D gene, CDR3 protein, CDR3 DNA. The D gene is left open where the match is weak. Rows may omit the clone size; those that give it use once, few, many or a size class.

TRBV4-3,.,TRBJ1-2,TRBD1,CASSHDRQGRYGYTF,TGCGCCAGCAGCCACGATAGACAGGGTCGGTATGGCTACACCTTC
TRBV19,few,TRBJ1-2,.,CASSSYPQAVGYTF,TGTGCCAGTAGTTCGTATCCCCAAGCTGTTGGCTACACCTTC
TRBV29-1,.,TRBJ1-2,.,CSDARGDYGYTF,TGCAGCGACGCCAGGGGCGACTATGGCTACACCTTC
TRBV6-1,.,TRBJ1-2,.,CASSESSIGHQVYGYTF,TGTGCCAGCAGTGAATCTTCGATAGGACACCAGGTCTATGGCTACACCTTC
TRBV6-1,.,TRBJ2-2,.,CASSDGANTGELFF,TGTGCCAGCAGTGACGGTGCGAACACCGGGGAGCTGTTTTTT
TRBV4-3,.,TRBJ1-1,TRBD1,CASSPDEGATEAFF,TGCGCCAGCAGCCCGGACGAGGGGGCAACTGAAGCTTTCTTT
TRBV30,.,TRBJ1-2,.,CAWNTNGVGGYTF,TGTGCCTGGAATACCAACGGGGTAGGTGGCTACACCTTC
TRBV6-5,.,TRBJ2-5,.,CASSYSGGITQETQYF,TGTGCCAGCAGTTACTCAGGCGGGATTACACAAGAGACCCAGTACTTC
TRBV18,.,TRBJ1-4,.,CASSPPGSANEKLFF,TGTGCCAGCTCACCTCCGGGATCCGCTAATGAAAAACTGTTTTTT
TRBV6-5,.,TRBJ1-6,.,CASSYRGTSPLHF,TGTGCCAGCAGTTACAGGGGTACTTCACCCCTCCACTTT
TRBV6-5,.,TRBJ1-4,.,CASSTGRGGEKLFF,TGTGCCAGCAGCACAGGTCGGGGAGGTGAAAAACTGTTTTTT
TRBV5-4,.,TRBJ2-1,TRBD2,CASSYRLAGGLGNEQFF,TGTGCCAGCAGCTACAGACTAGCGGGGGGGTTGGGCAATGAGCAGTTCTTC
TRBV10-1,.,TRBJ2-1,.,CASSESPSSYNEQFF,TGCGCCAGCAGTGAGAGCCCTAGCTCCTACAATGAGCAGTTCTTC
TRBV5-6,.,TRBJ2-5,.,CASRAGAYQETQYF,TGTGCCAGCCGCGCGGGGGCCTACCAAGAGACCCAGTACTTC
TRBV5-1,.,TRBJ1-1,.,CASSLDGPNTEAFF,TGCGCCAGCAGCTTGGATGGCCCGAACACTGAAGCTTTCTTT
TRBV28,.,TRBJ1-1,TRBD1,CASSGTGLNTEAFF,TGTGCCAGCAGTGGGACAGGGCTGAACACTGAAGCTTTCTTT
TRBV6-1,.,TRBJ2-4,.,CASSEGLINIQYF,TGTGCCAGCAGTGAAGGTCTAATAAACATTCAGTACTTC
TRBV7-3,.,TRBJ1-1,.,CASSLQGGGTEAFF,TGTGCCAGCAGCTTACAGGGAGGAGGGACTGAAGCTTTCTTT
TRBV4-3,.,TRBJ1-3,.,CASSQDASGNTIYF,TGCGCCAGCAGCCAAGACGCGTCTGGAAACACCATATATTTT
TRBV14,.,TRBJ1-1,.,CASSQVGGLNTEAFF,TGTGCCAGCAGCCAAGTGGGGGGGTTGAACACTGAAGCTTTCTTT
TRBV27,.,TRBJ2-1,TRBD1,CASRGYRGPYNEQFF,TGTGCCAGCAGGGGTTACAGGGGGCCCTACAATGAGCAGTTCTTC
TRBV7-2,once,TRBJ1-2,.,CASSSSTGINYGYTF,TGTGCCAGCAGCTCATCGACGGGGATTAACTATGGCTACACCTTC
TRBV28,once,TRBJ1-1,.,CASSRNTEAFF,TGTGCCAGCAGTCGGAACACTGAAGCTTTCTTT
TRBV19,.,TRBJ2-7,TRBD2,CASSISDGGNEQYF,TGTGCCAGTAGTATTTCAGACGGGGGGAACGAGCAGTACTTC
TRBV11-2,.,TRBJ2-5,.,CASSLGQETQYF,TGTGCCAGCAGCCTCGGCCAAGAGACCCAGTACTTC
TRBV28,once,TRBJ1-2,.,CASSFQTGYYGYTF,TGTGCCAGCAGTTTCCAAACAGGGTACTATGGCTACACCTTC
TRBV5-6,.,TRBJ2-5,.,CASSLAGGYQETQYF,TGTGCCAGCAGCTTGGCGGGGGGCTATCAAGAGACCCAGTACTTC
TRBV30,.,TRBJ1-5,.,CAWGLTGYSNQPQHF,TGTGCCTGGGGCCTGACAGGATATAGCAATCAGCCCCAGCATTTT
TRBV25-1,.,TRBJ2-2,.,CASSARLASTGELFF,TGTGCCAGCAGTGCCCGGCTAGCCAGCACCGGGGAGCTGTTTTTT
TRBV28,.,TRBJ1-1,TRBD1,CASTRDRLNTEAFF,TGTGCCAGCACCAGGGACAGGTTGAACACTGAAGCTTTCTTT
TRBV9,.,TRBJ2-7,TRBD1,CASSVTGGVPYEQYF,TGTGCCAGCAGCGTTACAGGGGGCGTCCCCTACGAGCAGTACTTC
TRBV7-2,.,TRBJ1-3,.,CASSQPGGTGNTIYF,TGTGCCAGCAGCCAACCGGGGGGTACCGGAAACACCATATATTTT
TRBV7-9,.,TRBJ2-3,.,CASSLAPGASTDTQYF,TGTGCCAGCAGCTTAGCGCCAGGGGCCAGCACAGATACGCAGTATTTT
TRBV15,.,TRBJ2-5,.,CATSRVRLDFQETQYF,TGTGCCACCAGCAGAGTGCGACTAGACTTCCAAGAGACCCAGTACTTC
TRBV18,.,TRBJ1-6,TRBD1,CASSPSQGAYNSPLHF,TGTGCCAGCTCACCTTCTCAGGGGGCGTATAATTCACCCCTCCACTTT
TRBV25-1,few,TRBJ1-1,.,CASSEYDGGTEAFF,TGTGCCAGCAGTGAATATGATGGAGGTACTGAAGCTTTCTTT
TRBV19,.,TRBJ1-1,TRBD1,CASSIDSDRGPLNTEAFF,TGTGCCAGTAGTATAGATTCGGACAGGGGGCCATTGAACACTGAAGCTTTCTTT
TRBV7-2,.,TRBJ1-3,TRBD1,CASSPDRGLGNTIYF,TGTGCCAGCAGTCCCGACAGGGGGCTAGGAAACACCATATATTTT
TRBV5-1,.,TRBJ1-1,.,CASSLAPPSGFAEAFF,TGCGCCAGCAGCTTGGCCCCTCCGTCAGGGTTTGCTGAAGCTTTCTTT
TRBV2,.,TRBJ1-5,.,CASSEAGGVSQPQHF,TGTGCCAGCAGTGAAGCGGGGGGGGTAAGTCAGCCCCAGCATTTT
TRBV28,once,TRBJ1-6,.,CASIPLDRNNSPLHF,TGTGCCAGCATTCCACTCGACAGGAACAATTCACCCCTCCACTTT
TRBV6-6,.,TRBJ1-1,.,CASSQGLAMNTEAFF,TGTGCCAGCAGCCAGGGGCTAGCAATGAACACTGAAGCTTTCTTT